Listed below are T cell receptor beta chains from one sample, sequenced in a study of CD8+ T cells in alopecia areata. Sequencing used immunoSEQ multiplex PCR; TCRdb keeps in-frame clones, though not all of them. The profile shows 150,000 to 200,000 clones, less than 80% of them singletons. The specimen was CD4+ T cells sorted from blood, collected at week 24, from a patient treated with tofacitinib. The receptors were gathered from a human donor with alopecia areata. Both conserved end residues are part of each CDR3. Each record gives: D gene, clone size, J gene, V gene, CDR3 protein, CDR3 DNA. The D gene is left open where the match is weak. The listing skips clone size in some rows; elsewhere it reads once, few, many or a size class.

-,few,TRBJ1-2,TRBV29-1,CSGSGTDYGYTF,TGCAGCGGCTCCGGGACTGATTATGGCTACACCTTC
-,-,TRBJ2-7,TRBV11-2,CASSLGYTYEQYF,TGTGCCAGCAGCTTAGGGTACACCTACGAGCAGTACTTC
TRBD2,few,TRBJ2-5,TRBV27,CASSYGSGDSQETQYF,TGTGCCAGCAGTTACGGGAGCGGGGACTCCCAAGAGACCCAGTACTTC
-,few,TRBJ1-5,TRBV6-5,CASWGDSNQPQHF,TGTGCCAGCTGGGGGGATAGCAATCAGCCCCAGCATTTT
-,-,TRBJ2-3,TRBV5-1,CASSFGQLADTQYF,TGCGCCAGCAGCTTCGGACAGTTGGCAGATACGCAGTATTTT
TRBD1,-,TRBJ1-2,TRBV11-3,CASSPGTGYGYTF,TGTGCCAGCAGCCCCGGGACAGGATATGGCTACACCTTC
-,-,TRBJ1-1,TRBV29-1,CSVDGTTNTEAFF,TGCAGCGTTGATGGGACAACGAACACTGAAGCTTTCTTT
-,-,TRBJ2-7,TRBV29-1,CSVKGTLTYEQYF,TGCAGCGTTAAGGGGACTTTGACCTACGAGCAGTACTTC
-,-,TRBJ1-5,TRBV19,CASSGVNSNQPQHF,TGTGCCAGTAGTGGGGTCAATAGCAATCAGCCCCAGCATTTT
-,-,TRBJ2-5,TRBV23-1,CASRRGTAYQETQYF,TGCGCCAGCAGACGAGGGACGGCCTACCAAGAGACCCAGTACTTC
TRBD1,few,TRBJ1-2,TRBV7-2,CASSPRTGGAFGYTF,TGTGCCAGCAGCCCCAGGACAGGGGGCGCATTTGGCTACACCTTC
-,-,TRBJ2-5,TRBV7-9,CASSFPPGRGETQYF,TGTGCCAGCAGCTTCCCCCCGGGACGGGGGGAGACCCAGTACTTC
-,-,TRBJ2-5,TRBV4-1,CASSQDPPRRKETQYF,TGCGCCAGCAGCCAAGACCCTCCGCGGCGGAAAGAGACCCAGTACTTC
TRBD2,once,TRBJ2-5,TRBV30,CAATRLAGGETQYF,TGTGCCGCTACAAGACTAGCGGGGGGGGAGACCCAGTACTTC
TRBD1,-,TRBJ1-6,TRBV6-5,CASRTGPGYNSPLHF,TGTGCCAGCAGGACAGGGCCGGGCTACAATTCACCCCTCCACTTT
TRBD2,-,TRBJ2-3,TRBV11-2,CASSLGLAVADTQYF,TGTGCCAGCAGCTTGGGACTAGCTGTCGCAGATACGCAGTATTTT
-,-,TRBJ2-7,TRBV27,CASSLSGPTGEQYF,TGTGCCAGCAGTTTATCGGGGCCGACCGGAGAGCAGTACTTC
-,-,TRBJ2-7,TRBV19,CASSILGSGEQYF,TGTGCCAGTAGTATTCTGGGGTCGGGGGAGCAGTACTTC
-,once,TRBJ2-3,TRBV27,CASSLLTRGTDTQYF,TGTGCCAGCAGTTTATTGACTAGGGGTACAGATACGCAGTATTTT
-,-,TRBJ1-1,TRBV30,CAWGLTVNTEAFF,TGTGCCTGGGGGCTTACAGTGAACACTGAAGCTTTCTTT
-,-,TRBJ2-5,TRBV15,CATSRDPGRETQYF,TGTGCCACCAGCAGAGATCCGGGGAGAGAGACCCAGTACTTC
-,-,TRBJ2-5,TRBV5-6,CASSWGRGIGETQYF,TGTGCCAGCAGCTGGGGCCGGGGTATTGGAGAGACCCAGTACTTC
TRBD1,-,TRBJ2-6,TRBV27,CAKGQGTSGANVLTF,TGTGCCAAGGGACAGGGGACCTCTGGGGCCAACGTCCTGACTTTC
-,-,TRBJ1-4,TRBV29-1,CSVVGEGEKLFF,TGCAGCGTTGTGGGCGAAGGTGAAAAACTGTTTTTT
-,-,TRBJ2-5,TRBV5-1,CASSLRVQETQYF,TGCGCCAGCAGCTTGCGGGTCCAAGAGACCCAGTACTTC
-,-,TRBJ1-6,TRBV30,CAWSHPHSPLHF,TGTGCCTGGAGCCATCCCCATTCACCCCTCCACTTT
-,few,TRBJ1-2,TRBV20-1,CSARRDYGYTF,TGCAGTGCTAGACGGGACTATGGCTACACCTTC